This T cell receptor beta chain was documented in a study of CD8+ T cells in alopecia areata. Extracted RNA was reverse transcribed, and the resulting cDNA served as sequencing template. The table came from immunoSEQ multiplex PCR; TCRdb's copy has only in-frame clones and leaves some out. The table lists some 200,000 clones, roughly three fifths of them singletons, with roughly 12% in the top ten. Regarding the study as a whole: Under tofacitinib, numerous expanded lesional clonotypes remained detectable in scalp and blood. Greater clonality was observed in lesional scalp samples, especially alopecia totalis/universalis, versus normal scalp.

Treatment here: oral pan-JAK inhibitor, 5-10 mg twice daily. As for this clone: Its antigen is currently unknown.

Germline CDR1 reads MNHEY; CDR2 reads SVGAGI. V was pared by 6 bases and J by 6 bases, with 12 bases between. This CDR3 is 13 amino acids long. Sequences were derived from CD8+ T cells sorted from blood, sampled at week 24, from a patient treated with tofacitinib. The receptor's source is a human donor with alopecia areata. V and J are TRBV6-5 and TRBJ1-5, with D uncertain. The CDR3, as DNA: TGTGCCAGCAGCCAGGTTGGAAGTCAGCCCCAGCATTTT. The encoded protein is CASSQVGSQPQHF.